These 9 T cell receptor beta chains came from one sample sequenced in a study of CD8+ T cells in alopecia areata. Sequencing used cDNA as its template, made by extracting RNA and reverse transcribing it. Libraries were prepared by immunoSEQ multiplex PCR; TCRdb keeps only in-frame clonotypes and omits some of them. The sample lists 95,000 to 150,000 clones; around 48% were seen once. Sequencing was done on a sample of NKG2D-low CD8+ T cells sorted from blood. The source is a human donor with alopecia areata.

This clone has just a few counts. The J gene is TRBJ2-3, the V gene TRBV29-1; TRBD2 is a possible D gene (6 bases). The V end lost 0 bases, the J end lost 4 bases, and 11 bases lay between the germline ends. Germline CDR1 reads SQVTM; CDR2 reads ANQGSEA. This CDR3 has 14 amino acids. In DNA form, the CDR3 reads TGCAGCGTTGAAGATGGGGAGGAGCCAGATACGCAGTATTTT. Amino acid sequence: CSVEDGEEPDTQYF.

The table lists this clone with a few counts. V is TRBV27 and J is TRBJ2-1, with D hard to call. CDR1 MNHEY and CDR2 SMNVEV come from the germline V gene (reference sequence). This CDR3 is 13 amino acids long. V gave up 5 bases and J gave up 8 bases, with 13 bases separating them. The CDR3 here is CASSLVSVDEQFF. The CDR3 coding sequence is TGTGCCAGCAGTCTCGTATCAGTCGATGAGCAGTTCTTC.

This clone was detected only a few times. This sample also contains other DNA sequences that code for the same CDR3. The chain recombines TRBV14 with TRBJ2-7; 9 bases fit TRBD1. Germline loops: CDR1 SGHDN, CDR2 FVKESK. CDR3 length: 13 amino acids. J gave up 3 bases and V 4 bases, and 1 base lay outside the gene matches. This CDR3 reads CASSPGQGYEQYF. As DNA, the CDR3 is TGTGCCAGCAGCCCGGGACAGGGCTACGAGCAGTACTTC.

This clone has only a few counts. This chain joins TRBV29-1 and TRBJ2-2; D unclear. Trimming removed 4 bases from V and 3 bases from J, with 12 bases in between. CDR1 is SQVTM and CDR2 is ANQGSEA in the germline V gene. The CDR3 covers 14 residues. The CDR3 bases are TGCAGCGTTGTACCAAATGGGGACACCGGGGAGCTGTTTTTT. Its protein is CSVVPNGDTGELFF.

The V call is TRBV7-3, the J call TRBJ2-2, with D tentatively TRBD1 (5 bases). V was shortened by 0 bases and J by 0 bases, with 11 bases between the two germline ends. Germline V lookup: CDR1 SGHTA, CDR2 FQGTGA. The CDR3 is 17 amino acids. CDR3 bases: TGTGCCAGCAGCTTAACAGTGGACACCTCGAACACCGGGGAGCTGTTTTTT. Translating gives CASSLTVDTSNTGELFF.

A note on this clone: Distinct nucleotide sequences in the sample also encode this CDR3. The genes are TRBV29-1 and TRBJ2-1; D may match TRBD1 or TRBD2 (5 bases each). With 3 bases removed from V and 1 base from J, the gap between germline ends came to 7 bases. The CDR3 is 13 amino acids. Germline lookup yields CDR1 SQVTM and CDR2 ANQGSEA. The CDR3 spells CSVEGRSYNEQFF. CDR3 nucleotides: TGCAGCGTTGAGGGACGTTCCTACAATGAGCAGTTCTTC.

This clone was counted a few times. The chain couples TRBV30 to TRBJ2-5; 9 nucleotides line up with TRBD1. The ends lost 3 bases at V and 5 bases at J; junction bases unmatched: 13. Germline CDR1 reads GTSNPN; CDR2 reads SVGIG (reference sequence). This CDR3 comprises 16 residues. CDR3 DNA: TGTGCCTGGAGCGGACGGGACAGGGTATCGGCTGAGACCCAGTACTTC. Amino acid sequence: CAWSGRDRVSAETQYF. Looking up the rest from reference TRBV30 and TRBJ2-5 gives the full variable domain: SQTIHQWPATLVQPVGSPLSLECTVEGTSNPNLYWYRQAAGRGLQLLFYSVGIGQISSEVPQNLSASRPQDRQFILSSKKLLLSDSGFYLCAWSGRDRVSAETQYFGPGTRLLVL.

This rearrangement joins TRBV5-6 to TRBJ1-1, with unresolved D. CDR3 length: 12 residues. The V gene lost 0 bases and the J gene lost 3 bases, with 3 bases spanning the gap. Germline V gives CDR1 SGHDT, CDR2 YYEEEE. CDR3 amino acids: CASSLAHTEAFF. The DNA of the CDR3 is TGTGCCAGCAGCTTGGCCCACACTGAAGCTTTCTTT.

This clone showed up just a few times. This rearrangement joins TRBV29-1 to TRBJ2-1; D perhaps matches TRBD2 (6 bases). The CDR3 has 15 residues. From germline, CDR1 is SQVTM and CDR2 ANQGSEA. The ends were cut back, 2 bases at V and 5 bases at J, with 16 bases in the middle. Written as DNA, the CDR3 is TGCAGCGTTGAATTCTTGGAGGGAGGCGACAATGAGCAGTTCTTC. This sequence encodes CSVEFLEGGDNEQFF.